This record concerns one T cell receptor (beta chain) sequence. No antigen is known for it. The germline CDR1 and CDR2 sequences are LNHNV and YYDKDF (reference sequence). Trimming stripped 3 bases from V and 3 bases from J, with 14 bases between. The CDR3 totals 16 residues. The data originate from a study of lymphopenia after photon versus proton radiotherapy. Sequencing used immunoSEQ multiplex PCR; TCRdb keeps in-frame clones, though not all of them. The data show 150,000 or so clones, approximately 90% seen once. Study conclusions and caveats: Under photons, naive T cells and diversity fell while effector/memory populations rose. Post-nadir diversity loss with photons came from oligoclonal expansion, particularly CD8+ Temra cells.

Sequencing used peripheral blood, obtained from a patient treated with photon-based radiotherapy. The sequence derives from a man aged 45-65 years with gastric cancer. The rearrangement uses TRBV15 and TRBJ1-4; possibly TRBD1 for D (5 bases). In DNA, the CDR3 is TGTGCCACCAGCAGGCCCTCAGGGAGGTCTAATGAAAAACTGTTTTTT. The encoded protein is CATSRPSGRSNEKLFF.